These T cell receptor beta chains were read from a single sample in a study of T-cell memory formation after mild COVID-19. TCRdb re-called the 5' RACE reads with MiXCR, one entry per CDR3 protein. The data show 250,000 to 300,000 distinct CDR3 sequences, 15% to 20% seen once. Specimen: PBMCs or a T cell subset sorted from them (not recorded which). These receptors were obtained from a man in his late teens or twenties who had mild COVID-19 (a few samples of this study predate the infection). Cell type and time point are not known. The CDR3 runs from the conserved cysteine through the conserved F or W. D genes are given only for firm matches. Not every row has a clone size; where given, it reads once, few, many or a size class.

>TRBJ2-3|TRBD2|TRBV20-1|-
TGCAGTGCTAGAGGGTTTAGCGGGGCCCAGAACACAGATACGCAGTATTTT
CSARGFSGAQNTDTQYF
>TRBJ1-1|-|TRBV4-1|-
TGCGCCAGCAGCCCCTGGGTTCGGGAGAACACTGAAGCTTTCTTT
CASSPWVRENTEAFF
>TRBJ2-3|TRBD2|TRBV7-7|-
TGTGCTAGCAGCTCCCGGGGGGGGCCGCCAGATACGCAGTATTTT
CASSSRGGPPDTQYF
>TRBJ2-1|TRBD2|TRBV27|few
TGTGCCAGCAGTCACAGACTAGCGGGGGGGCTCAATGAGCAGTTCTTC
CASSHRLAGGLNEQFF
>TRBJ2-5|-|TRBV21-1|-
TGTGCCAGCAGCGTATTTAGCGGGCCCCAAGAGACCCAGTACTTC
CASSVFSGPQETQYF
>TRBJ2-2|-|TRBV6-6|few
-
CASSYVITNTGELFFF
>TRBJ2-1|TRBD2|TRBV5-1|few
TGCGCCAGCAGCTTGTTCGGGGGGGGCCTACTTAACAATGAGCAGTTCTTC
CASSLFGGGLLNNEQFF
>TRBJ2-5|TRBD1|TRBV14|many
TGCGCCAGCAGCCAGGGGGCCCAAGAGACCCAGTACTTC
CASSQGAQETQYF
>TRBJ2-6|-|TRBV7-8|-
TGTGCCAGCAGCTTAGGGTACTCTGGGGCCAACGTCCTGACTTTC
CASSLGYSGANVLTF
>TRBJ2-2|-|TRBV7-3|few
TGTGCCAGCAGCAAAGAAGCAGGAGGGGCCGGGGAGCTGTTTTTT
CASSKEAGGAGELFF
>TRBJ2-2|-|TRBV5-1|-
TGCGCCAGCAGCTTGGAGTGGGGTACTCACACCGGGGAGCTGTTTTTT
CASSLEWGTHTGELFF
>TRBJ2-5|TRBD2|TRBV7-8|-
TGTGCCAGCAGCCCAATCGGGGGGACAGAGACCCAGTACTTC
CASSPIGGTETQYF
>TRBJ2-6|-|TRBV4-3|many
TGCGCCAGCACCCGGGGGGACAGCAGCTCTGGGGCCAACGTCCTGACTTTC
CASTRGDSSSGANVLTF
>TRBJ1-1|-|TRBV9|-
TGTGCCAGCAGCAAAGAGGTGGGCAGGAACACTGAAGCTTTCTTT
CASSKEVGRNTEAFF
>TRBJ2-2|-|TRBV11-2|many
TGTGCCAGCAGCTTAATTGCCTCTCGGGGCGGGGAGCTGTTTTTT
CASSLIASRGGELFF
>TRBJ1-4|-|TRBV5-1|-
TGCGCCAGCAGCATGGGGGAGTCTGAAAAACTGTTTTTT
CASSMGESEKLFF
>TRBJ2-5|TRBD1|TRBV6-5|few
TGTGCCAGCAGAAGAACGGGACAGGGGTCGATCGAGACCCAGTACTTC
CASRRTGQGSIETQYF
>TRBJ2-2|TRBD1|TRBV6-1|-
TGTGCCAGCAGGGGGGTAGGGACAGGTCTTGCCGGGGAGCTGTTTTTT
CASRGVGTGLAGELFF
>TRBJ2-1|TRBD2|TRBV18|-
TGTGCCAGCTCACGCAAGACTAGCGGGGTTGGGGAGACCCAGTTCTTC
CASSRKTSGVGETQFF
>TRBJ1-2|-|TRBV12-3/TRBV12-4|few
TGTGCCAGCAGTTTAACCCAGGACTCCTATGGCTACACCTTC
CASSLTQDSYGYTF
>TRBJ2-3|-|TRBV9|many
TGTGCCAGCAGCCCAGGTGGGCTGGATACGCAGTATTTT
CASSPGGLDTQYF
>TRBJ2-1|TRBD1|TRBV18|few
TGTGCCAGCTCACCACCAACAGGGGGGAACAATGAGCAGTTCTTC
CASSPPTGGNNEQFF
>TRBJ2-3|-|TRBV27|few
TGTGCCAGCAGTTTCTTTGAGACAGGTTTAGGTACGCAGTATTTT
CASSFFETGLGTQYF
>TRBJ2-1|TRBD2|TRBV4-1|-
TGCGCCAGCAGCCATCTGTCCCGGGGGGGCCTCTACAATGAGCAGTTCTTC
CASSHLSRGGLYNEQFF
>TRBJ1-1|-|TRBV7-3|few
TGTGCCAGCAGATCCCGACAGAACACTGAAGCTTTCTTT
CASRSRQNTEAFF
>TRBJ2-1|TRBD2|TRBV6-2/TRBV6-3|few
TGTGCCAGCAGTTACTCGAGTAGCGGGACCGACAATGAGCAGTTCTTC
CASSYSSSGTDNEQFF
>TRBJ2-3|TRBD1|TRBV6-2/TRBV6-3|few
TGTGCCAGCAGTTACTTTGCCCCGGGACAGGCATACACAGATACGCAGTATTTT
CASSYFAPGQAYTDTQYF
>TRBJ2-7|TRBD2|TRBV19|-
TGTGCCAGTAGACCGGGACTAGCGGACTACGAGCAGTACTTC
CASRPGLADYEQYF
>TRBJ2-6|TRBD2|TRBV7-9|-
TGTGCCAGCCACGGGGGGACCAACGTCCTGACTTTC
CASHGGTNVLTF
>TRBJ1-2|-|TRBV4-2|few
TGTGCCAGCAGCCAAGATGGAGGGAGTTTCTATGGCTACACCTTC
CASSQDGGSFYGYTF
>TRBJ1-2|-|TRBV6-5|few
TGTGCCAGCAGTTCCCCTAGCAGGGCATGGGGCTACACCTTC
CASSSPSRAWGYTF
>TRBJ1-5|-|TRBV18|-
TGTGCCAGCTCACCCCGGGACGCCGGGGACCCCCAGCATTTT
CASSPRDAGDPQHF
>TRBJ1-2|-|TRBV12-3/TRBV12-4|few
TGTGCCAGCACCCTGGGGGGGGAGAACTATGGCTACACCTTC
CASTLGGENYGYTF
>TRBJ2-3|TRBD2|TRBV9|-
TGTGCCAGCAGCGTAGGAATCCAGCGGGGGTCCTACCAATCGCAGTATTTT
CASSVGIQRGSYQSQYF
>TRBJ1-2|-|TRBV5-1|-
TGCGCCAGCAGCCTCCGGGCCGTCTATGGCTACACCTTC
CASSLRAVYGYTF
>TRBJ1-5|-|TRBV6-2/TRBV6-3|-
TGTGCCAGCAGCCACGGCCAGGGTCATCAGCCCCAGCATTTT
CASSHGQGHQPQHF
>TRBJ1-2|-|TRBV10-2|few
TGCGCCAGCAGACCTGGGGCAGGGGCAGACGGCTACACCTTC
CASRPGAGADGYTF
>TRBJ1-5|-|TRBV5-1|many
TGCGCCAGCAGCTTGGATCAGGGAGGCCAGCCCCAGCATTTT
CASSLDQGGQPQHF
>TRBJ1-6|-|TRBV12-3/TRBV12-4|-
TGTGCCAGCAGTTTTAAGGAGGGGCCCCTCCACTTT
CASSFKEGPLHF
>TRBJ2-5|TRBD2|TRBV4-2|-
TGTGCCAGCAGCCAAGATCCCCCCGGGACTAGCGGGGGGCCGCAAGAGACCCAGTACTTC
CASSQDPPGTSGGPQETQYF
>TRBJ1-4|TRBD1|TRBV28|few
TGTGCCAGCAGTACAGGGGGTTTCAGTGAAAAACTGTTTTTT
CASSTGGFSEKLFF
>TRBJ2-2|-|TRBV7-3|-
TGTGCCAGCAGCTTATTCAGTGGCACCGGGGAGCTGTTTTTT
CASSLFSGTGELFF
>TRBJ1-6|-|TRBV2|few
TGTGCCAGCAGTGATTTCGCAGGGAGGAAGACGGCCCTCCACTTT
CASSDFAGRKTALHF
>TRBJ2-2|-|TRBV27|-
TGTGCCAGCAGTTTAGGACTCTTAACCGGGGAGCTGTTTTTT
CASSLGLLTGELFF
>TRBJ1-2|TRBD1|TRBV28|few
TGTGCCAGCAGTGTCCAGGGGGTTTATGGCTACACCTTC
CASSVQGVYGYTF
>TRBJ2-5|-|TRBV11-2|-
TGTGCCAGCAGCCCCGGGCCGGACTATGCCCAGTACTTC
CASSPGPDYAQYF
>TRBJ1-3|TRBD1|TRBV7-8|-
TGTGCCAGCACCGAACAGGGGGCCGTCTCTGGAAACACCATATATTTT
CASTEQGAVSGNTIYF